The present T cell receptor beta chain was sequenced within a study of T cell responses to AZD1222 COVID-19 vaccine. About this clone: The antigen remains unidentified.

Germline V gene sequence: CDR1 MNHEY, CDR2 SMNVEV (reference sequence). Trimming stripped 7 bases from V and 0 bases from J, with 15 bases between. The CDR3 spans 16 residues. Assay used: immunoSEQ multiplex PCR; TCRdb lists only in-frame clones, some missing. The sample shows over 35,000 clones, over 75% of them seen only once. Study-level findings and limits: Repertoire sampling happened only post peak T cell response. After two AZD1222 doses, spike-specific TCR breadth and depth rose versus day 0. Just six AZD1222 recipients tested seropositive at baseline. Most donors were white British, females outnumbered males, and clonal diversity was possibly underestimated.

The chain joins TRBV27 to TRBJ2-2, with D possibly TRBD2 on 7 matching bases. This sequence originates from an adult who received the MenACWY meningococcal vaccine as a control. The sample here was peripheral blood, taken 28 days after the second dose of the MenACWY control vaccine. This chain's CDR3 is CASKWGGGSNTGELFF. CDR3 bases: TGTGCCAGCAAGTGGGGGGGCGGGTCGAACACCGGGGAGCTGTTTTTT.